The present T cell receptor (beta chain) was sequenced within a study of OX40 agonist ivuxolimab in advanced cancers. V gave up 5 bases and J gave up 6 bases; unmatched junction bases: 15. The CDR3 sequence is 17 residues long. Germline V gene lookup returns CDR1 SGHTA and CDR2 FQGNSA. Assay: immunoSEQ multiplex PCR; the TCRdb copy retains only in-frame clones and omits some. The table shows about 100,000 clones, with 85% to 95% occurring only once. This TCR was sampled from an adult with an advanced solid tumor such as melanoma, head and neck, liver or kidney cancer. The sequencing used CD4+ or CD8+ T cells sorted from blood, collected in a trial of the OX40 agonist ivuxolimab. The chain carries TRBV7-2 and TRBJ1-2; 10 positions match TRBD1. The CDR3 nucleotides read TGTGCCAGCAGCAGGGGGACAGGGGCGAGCCTATCGGATGGCTACACCTTC. It specifies CASSRGTGASLSDGYTF. Supplemented by reference TRBV7-2 and TRBJ1-2, the full variable domain reads GAGVSQSPSNKVTEKGKDVELRCDPISGHTALYWYRQSLGQGLEFLIYFQGNSAPDKSGLPSDRFSAERTGGSVSTLTIQRTQQEDSAVYLCASSRGTGASLSDGYTFGSGTRLTVV.